This T cell receptor (beta chain) is drawn from a study of blood T cell repertoires in COVID-19. Study-wide background: T cells, B-cell-depleted T cells, or PBMCs provided the cDNA or gDNA that served as material.

Trimming left V 1 base short and J 6 bases short, with 8 bases between. The CDR3 sequence is 13 residues long. Germline assignment: CDR1 SGHDT and CDR2 YYEEEE. Sequencing used immunoSEQ multiplex PCR; TCRdb keeps in-frame clones, though not all of them. The sample yields over 150,000 clones, around 84% seen once. The chain combines TRBV5-6 with TRBJ2-1, with D possibly TRBD2 on 6 matching bases. Sample: peripheral blood. The TCR was taken from a woman aged 55-75 years with COVID-19, enrolled during active disease. The CDR3 is CASSLTSINEQFF. In nucleotides, the CDR3 is TGTGCCAGCAGCTTGACTAGCATCAATGAGCAGTTCTTC.